This T cell receptor (beta chain) comes out of a study of post-analysis software for immune sequencing data (dated by TCRdb to between 2014 and 2017). Regarding the research as a whole: Relapsing-remitting, secondary progressive and progressive-relapsing multiple sclerosis were recorded as disease courses, and subtype annotation was lacking for some patients. A subset of samples was prepared in parallel using single-end sample barcoding, then pooled and co-amplified after Illumina adapter ligation. Patient repertoires were compared against 10 to 12 previously published healthy control repertoires from donors aged roughly 6 to 27 years. Paper-wide results and their limitations: Significantly lower normalized Chao1 diversity was found in multiple sclerosis patients than in controls, suggesting substantial peripheral T-cell clonal expansion. Significantly higher frequencies in patients than in controls were found for roughly five TRBV segments, including TRBV5-6, TRBV5-1 and TRBV20-1. When samples were clustered directly using the F measure, samples prepared in the same batch co-clustered strongly, which prompted a batch-effect correction. The control group was slightly older than the multiple sclerosis patient group.

To demonstrate the VDJtools post-analysis software, the study profiled TCR beta repertoires from the peripheral blood of 10 to 15 young patients with multiple sclerosis. Multiple sclerosis patients were children and adolescents aged roughly 6 to 16 years. Spanning cysteine to phenylalanine, the CDR3 consists of 15 amino acids. Only the CDR3 portion is preserved as DNA: 45 bases, with reading frame beginning at the first base. V drops 0 bases and J drops 3 bases, leaving 12 bases in between. From a lookup of the germline V gene (reference sequence), CDR1 and CDR2 are LGHDT and YNNKEL. The method was PCR. Instrument on record: Illumina HiSeq 2500. To reduce PCR and sequencing biases, unique molecular identifiers were built into the TCR beta cDNA libraries. Per 1 to 10 million input T cells, roughly 0.5 million cDNA molecules were obtained, such that each molecule approximated one T cell. The patient libraries were prepared and sequenced with the same protocol used for the earlier healthy control dataset. Samples belonging to the same batch were prepared together, multiplexed and sequenced on a shared HiSeq lane. Concerning the study's data processing: Raw barcoded reads were processed with MIGEC, and single-read molecular identifier groups were discarded before consensus assembly and CDR3 extraction. Clonotype tables were post-analysed with VDJtools, and diversity was normalized by down-sampling all datasets to the smallest sample size. Repertoire overlap clustering matched CDR3 amino acid but not nucleotide sequences to correct batch-related cross-sample contamination. TCRdb trimmed public reads at Q25 via fastp, called clones via MiXCR and kept in-frame beta chains. Each CDR3 protein gets just one entry, which takes the most common genes and DNA from the rows behind it. The V and J calls follow TCRdb's processing rather than the paper's. Recorded for this sample are hundreds of thousands of distinct CDR3 sequences; 53% of them occurred a single time. The ten largest clonotypes hold approximately 4.3% of the sample.

Notes on this clonotype: Its specific antigen is unknown. The input lacks base qualities; no much larger clone sits a single base away.

The receptor was isolated from a girl aged 10 to 17 with multiple sclerosis. The chain is assembled from TRBV3-1 and TRBJ2-7; too little of a D gene remains to name it. Sequencing was done on a sample of blood. The DNA sequence is TGTGCCAGCAGCCAAGACCGGGCCTACCGCTACGAGCAGTACTTC. This sequence encodes CASSQDRAYRYEQYF.